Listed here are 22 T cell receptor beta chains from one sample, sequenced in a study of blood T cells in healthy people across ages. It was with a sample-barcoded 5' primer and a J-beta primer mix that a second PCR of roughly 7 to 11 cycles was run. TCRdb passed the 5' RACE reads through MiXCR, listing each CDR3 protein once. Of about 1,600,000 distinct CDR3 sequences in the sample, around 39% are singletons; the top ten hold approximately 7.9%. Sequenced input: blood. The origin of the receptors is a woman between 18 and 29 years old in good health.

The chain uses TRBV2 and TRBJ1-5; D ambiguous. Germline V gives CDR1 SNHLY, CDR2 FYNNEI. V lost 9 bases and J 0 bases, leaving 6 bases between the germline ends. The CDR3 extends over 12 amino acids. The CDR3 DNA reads TGTGCCAGTCGTTATAGCAATCAGCCCCAGCATTTT. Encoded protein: CASRYSNQPQHF.

The CDR3 here is CAISAYGGLDTEAFF. In nucleotides, the CDR3 is TGTGCCATCAGTGCTTATGGAGGCCTGGACACTGAAGCTTTCTTT. The chain links TRBV10-3 to TRBJ1-1; D is unclear. The CDR3 covers 15 residues. The germline CDR1 and CDR2 sequences are ENHRY and SYGVKD. Between the trimmed V and J ends, which lost 4 bases and 3 bases, there was a span of 15 bases.

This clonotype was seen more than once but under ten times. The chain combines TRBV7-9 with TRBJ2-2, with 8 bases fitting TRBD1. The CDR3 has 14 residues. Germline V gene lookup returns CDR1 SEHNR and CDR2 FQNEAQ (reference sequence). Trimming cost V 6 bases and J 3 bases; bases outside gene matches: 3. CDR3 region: CASRNRGDTGELFF. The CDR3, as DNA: TGTGCCAGCAGAAACAGGGGGGACACCGGGGAGCTGTTTTTT.

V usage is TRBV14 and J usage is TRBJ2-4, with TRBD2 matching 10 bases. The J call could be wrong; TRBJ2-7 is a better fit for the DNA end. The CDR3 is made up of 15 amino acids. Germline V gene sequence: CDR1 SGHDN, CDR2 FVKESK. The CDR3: CASSQVRLAGYEQYF. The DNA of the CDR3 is TGTGCCAGCAGCCAAGTCAGACTAGCGGGCTACGAGCAGTACTTC.

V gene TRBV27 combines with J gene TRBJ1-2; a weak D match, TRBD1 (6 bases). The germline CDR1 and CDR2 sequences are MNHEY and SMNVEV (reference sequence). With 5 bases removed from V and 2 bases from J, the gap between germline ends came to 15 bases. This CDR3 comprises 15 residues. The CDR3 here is CASSPRLQGNYGYTF. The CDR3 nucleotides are TGTGCCAGCAGTCCCCGATTACAGGGAAACTATGGCTACACCTTC.

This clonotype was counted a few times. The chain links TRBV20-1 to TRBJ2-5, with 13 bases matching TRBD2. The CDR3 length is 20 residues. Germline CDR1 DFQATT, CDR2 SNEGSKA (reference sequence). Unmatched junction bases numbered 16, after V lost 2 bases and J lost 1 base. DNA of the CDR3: TGCAGTGCTAGAAACCCGGGACTAGCGGGATCAACTTACTCCCAAGAGACCCAGTACTTC. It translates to CSARNPGLAGSTYSQETQYF.

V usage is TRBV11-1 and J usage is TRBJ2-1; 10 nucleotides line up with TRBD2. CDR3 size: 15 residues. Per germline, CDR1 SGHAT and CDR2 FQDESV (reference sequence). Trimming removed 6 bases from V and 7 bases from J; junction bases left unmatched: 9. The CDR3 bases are TGTGCCAGCAGACCCCTAGCGGGGGAGGAAAATGAGCAGTTCTTC. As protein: CASRPLAGEENEQFF.

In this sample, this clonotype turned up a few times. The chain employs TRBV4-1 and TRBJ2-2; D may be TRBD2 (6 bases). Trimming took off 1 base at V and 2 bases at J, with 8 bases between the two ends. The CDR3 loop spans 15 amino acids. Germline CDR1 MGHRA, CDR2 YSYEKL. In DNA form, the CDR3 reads TGCGCCAGCAGCCAAGCGGCGGGAAACACCGGGGAGCTGTTTTTT. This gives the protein CASSQAAGNTGELFF.

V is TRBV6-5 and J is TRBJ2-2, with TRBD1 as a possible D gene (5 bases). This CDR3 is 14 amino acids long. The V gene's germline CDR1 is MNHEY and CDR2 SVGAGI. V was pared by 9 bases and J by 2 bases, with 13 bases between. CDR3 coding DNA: TGTGCCAGTGGCAGGGTTCGTAACACCGGGGAGCTGTTTTTT. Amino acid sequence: CASGRVRNTGELFF.

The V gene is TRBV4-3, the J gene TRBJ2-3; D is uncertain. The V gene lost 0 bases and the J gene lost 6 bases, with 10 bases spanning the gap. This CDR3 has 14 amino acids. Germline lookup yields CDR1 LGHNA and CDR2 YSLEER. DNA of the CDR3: TGCGCCAGCAGCCAAGACTCGGGTTTGGATACGCAGTATTTT. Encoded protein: CASSQDSGLDTQYF.

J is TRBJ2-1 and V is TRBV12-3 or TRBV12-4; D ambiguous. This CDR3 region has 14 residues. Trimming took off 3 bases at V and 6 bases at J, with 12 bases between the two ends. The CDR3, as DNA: TGTGCCAGCAGTTTGTCCTCGACAACCAATGAGCAGTTCTTC. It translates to CASSLSSTTNEQFF.

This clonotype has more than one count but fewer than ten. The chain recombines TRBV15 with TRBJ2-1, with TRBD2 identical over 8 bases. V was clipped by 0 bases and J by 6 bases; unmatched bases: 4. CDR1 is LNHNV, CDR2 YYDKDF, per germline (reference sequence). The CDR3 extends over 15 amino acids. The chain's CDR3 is CATSREAGVTNEQFF. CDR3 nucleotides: TGTGCCACCAGCAGAGAAGCGGGAGTGACCAATGAGCAGTTCTTC.

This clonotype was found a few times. The DNA of the CDR3 is TGTGCCAGCAGCCCAACTAGCGGGAGGGCCGGAAGGGCGCCAGATACGCAGTATTTT. Amino acids: CASSPTSGRAGRAPDTQYF. This chain joins TRBV3-1 and TRBJ2-3; 13 bases fit TRBD2. Germline V gene lookup returns CDR1 LGHDT and CDR2 YNNKEL (reference sequence). Trimming at V came to 4 bases and at J to 4 bases, leaving 14 bases not matched to a gene. This CDR3 has 19 residues.

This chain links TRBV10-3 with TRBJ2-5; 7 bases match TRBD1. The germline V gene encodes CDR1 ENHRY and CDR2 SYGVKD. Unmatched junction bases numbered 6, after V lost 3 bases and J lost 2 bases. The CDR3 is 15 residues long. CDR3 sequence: CAISDGDRVQETQYF. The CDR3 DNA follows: TGTGCCATCAGTGACGGAGACAGGGTACAAGAGACCCAGTACTTC.

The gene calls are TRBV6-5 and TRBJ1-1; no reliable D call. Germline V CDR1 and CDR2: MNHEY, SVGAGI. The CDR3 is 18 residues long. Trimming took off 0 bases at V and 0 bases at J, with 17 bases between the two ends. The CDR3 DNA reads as TGTGCCAGCAGTTACTCGAGTCTGCATACGACCTTGAACACTGAAGCTTTCTTT. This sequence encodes CASSYSSLHTTLNTEAFF.

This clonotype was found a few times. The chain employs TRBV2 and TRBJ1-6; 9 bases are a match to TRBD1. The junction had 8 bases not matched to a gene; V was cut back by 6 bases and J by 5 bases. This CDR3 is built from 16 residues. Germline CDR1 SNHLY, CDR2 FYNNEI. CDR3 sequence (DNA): TGTGCCAGCAGCCCCGACAGGGGGAGCAATAATTCACCCCTCCACTTT. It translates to CASSPDRGSNNSPLHF.

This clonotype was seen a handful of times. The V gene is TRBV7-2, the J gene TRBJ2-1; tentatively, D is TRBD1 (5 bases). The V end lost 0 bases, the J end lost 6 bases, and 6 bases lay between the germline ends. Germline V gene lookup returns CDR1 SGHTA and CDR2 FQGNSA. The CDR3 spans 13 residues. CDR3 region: CASSLATVNEQFF. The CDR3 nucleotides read TGTGCCAGCAGCTTAGCGACAGTCAATGAGCAGTTCTTC.

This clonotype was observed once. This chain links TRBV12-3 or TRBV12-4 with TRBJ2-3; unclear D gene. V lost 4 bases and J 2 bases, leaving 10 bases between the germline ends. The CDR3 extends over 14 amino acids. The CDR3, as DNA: TGTGCCAGCAGTTCGTGGCAGAACACAGATACGCAGTATTTT. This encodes CASSSWQNTDTQYF.

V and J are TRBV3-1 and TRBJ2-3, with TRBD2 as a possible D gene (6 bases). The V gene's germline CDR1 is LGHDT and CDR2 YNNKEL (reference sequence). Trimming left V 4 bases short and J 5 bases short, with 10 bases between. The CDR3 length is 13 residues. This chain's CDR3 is CASSRREGDTQYF. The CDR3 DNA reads TGTGCCAGCAGCCGGAGGGAAGGAGATACGCAGTATTTT.

CDR3 nucleotides: TGCGCCAGCAGCTTGTGGGGAGTTAACAGGGGCCAAGAGACCCAGTACTTC. Translated, it gives CASSLWGVNRGQETQYF. The V call is TRBV5-1, the J call TRBJ2-5; 7 positions match TRBD1. V trimming: 1 base; J trimming: 1 base; junction bases outside the gene matches: 10. The CDR3 contains 17 residues. CDR1 and CDR2 (germline): SGHRS, YFSETQ.

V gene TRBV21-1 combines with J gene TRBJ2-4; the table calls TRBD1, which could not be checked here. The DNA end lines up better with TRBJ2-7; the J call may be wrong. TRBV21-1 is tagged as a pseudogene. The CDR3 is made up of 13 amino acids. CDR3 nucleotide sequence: TGTGCCAGGCCGGGACAGGGGGATTACGAGCAGTACTTC. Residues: CARPGQGDYEQYF.

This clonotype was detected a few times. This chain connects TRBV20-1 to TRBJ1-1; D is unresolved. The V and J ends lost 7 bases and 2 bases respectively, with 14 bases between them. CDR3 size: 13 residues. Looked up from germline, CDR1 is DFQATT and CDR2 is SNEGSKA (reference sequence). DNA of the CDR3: TGCAGTGAGTTTCCACCTACAAACACTGAAGCTTTCTTT. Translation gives CSEFPPTNTEAFF.